This T cell receptor beta chain originates from a study of graft-versus-host responses after intestinal transplantation. Points on this clone: Its antigen is not identified.

Data came from immunoSEQ multiplex PCR; TCRdb stores just in-frame clones and leaves some out. The repertoire consists of around 100,000 clones, with roughly 87% occurring once and the leading ten covering over 0.8%. Germline V gives CDR1 MDHEN, CDR2 SYDVKM. The CDR3 spans 12 residues. Trimming took 7 bases from V and 14 from J, leaving 20 bases between them. Sequenced here: unstimulated CD4+ T cells sorted from spleen or lymph node cells, sampled before intestinal transplant. The clonotype originates from a human donor who received an intestinal transplant. This chain connects TRBV28 to TRBJ1-2; D is ambiguous. The CDR3 protein is CASIRGSDSVTF. CDR3 nucleotide sequence: TGTGCCAGCATTCGAGGGTCCGACTCCGTAACCTTC.